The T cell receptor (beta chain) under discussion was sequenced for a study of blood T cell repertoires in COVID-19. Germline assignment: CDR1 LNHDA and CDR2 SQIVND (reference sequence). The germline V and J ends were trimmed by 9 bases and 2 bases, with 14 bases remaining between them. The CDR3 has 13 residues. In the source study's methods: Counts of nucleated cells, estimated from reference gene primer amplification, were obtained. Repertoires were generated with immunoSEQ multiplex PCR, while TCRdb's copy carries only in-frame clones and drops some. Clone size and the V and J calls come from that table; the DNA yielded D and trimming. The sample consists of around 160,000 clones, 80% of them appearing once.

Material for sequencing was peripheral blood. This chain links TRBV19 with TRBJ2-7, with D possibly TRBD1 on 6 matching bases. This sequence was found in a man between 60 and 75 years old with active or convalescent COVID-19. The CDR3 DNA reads TGTGCCAGCGAACAGGGTGGGACCTACGAGCAGTACTTC. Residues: CASEQGGTYEQYF.